These 19 T cell receptor beta chains originate from one sample sequenced in a study of healthy donors' naive CD4 and CD8 T cells. Starting from roughly 0.45 ug of total RNA, TCR libraries were made with linear amplification. TCRdb itself ran the reads through MiXCR, one entry per CDR3 protein. The profile shows approximately 180,000 distinct CDR3 sequences, around 80% of them singletons. The specimen was naive CD4+ and CD8+ T cells sorted from blood, pooled from several donors. The receptors shown here come from a pool of human donors in good health; the sample pools cells from several healthy donors.

The chain recombines TRBV19 with TRBJ1-1; D is ambiguous. CDR1 LNHDA and CDR2 SQIVND come from the germline V gene (reference sequence). Deletions cut 4 bases from V and 0 bases from J, with 3 bases between. This CDR3 has 12 amino acids. DNA for the CDR3: TGTGCCAGTAGTACAGTGAACACTGAAGCTTTCTTT. It specifies CASSTVNTEAFF.

CDR3 sequence (DNA): TGTGCCATCAGTGAGTCGGGAGGGAACGGTTCACCCCTCCACTTT. It specifies CAISESGGNGSPLHF. The genes are TRBV10-3 and TRBJ1-6; D not resolved. V lost 0 bases and J 9 bases, leaving 12 bases between the germline ends. The germline gives CDR1 ENHRY, CDR2 SYGVKD. The CDR3 has 15 amino acids.

This rearrangement joins TRBV27 to TRBJ2-1, with D perhaps TRBD2 (6 bases). Germline CDR1 MNHEY, CDR2 SMNVEV (reference sequence). The CDR3 runs 13 residues. The germline V and J ends were trimmed by 2 bases and 4 bases, with 6 bases remaining between them. The CDR3 loop is CASSLGGYNEQFF. CDR3 nucleotides: TGTGCCAGCAGTTTAGGGGGGTACAATGAGCAGTTCTTC.

The rearrangement links TRBV13 to TRBJ2-7, with 7 bases matching TRBD1. Germline CDR1 is PRHDT and CDR2 is FYEKMQ (reference sequence). The CDR3 totals 13 residues. V lost 7 bases, J lost 5 bases, and 8 bases stayed unmatched. CDR3 nucleotides: TGTGCCAGCAACCTTGGACAGGAGAACGAGCAGTACTTC. Protein product: CASNLGQENEQYF.

This chain connects TRBV20-1 to TRBJ2-7; 9 nucleotides agree with TRBD1. With V trimmed by 1 base and J by 0 bases, 10 bases remained unmatched. Germline CDR1 is DFQATT and CDR2 is SNEGSKA (reference sequence). CDR3 length: 17 amino acids. This CDR3 reads CSARVVPGQGVSYEQYF. CDR3 sequence (DNA): TGCAGTGCTAGAGTAGTACCGGGACAGGGAGTCTCCTACGAGCAGTACTTC.

The V gene is TRBV12-3 or TRBV12-4, the J gene TRBJ1-6; D remains ambiguous. V lost 4 bases, J lost 4 bases, and 8 bases lay in between. This CDR3 spans 14 amino acids. The CDR3 bases are TGTGCCAGCAGTTCTAGGATTTATAATTCACCCCTCCACTTT. Translated: CASSSRIYNSPLHF.

This rearrangement joins TRBV4-1 to TRBJ1-2; TRBD1 matches 7 bases. V lost 2 bases, J lost 4 bases, and 7 bases stayed unmatched. This CDR3 is built from 15 residues. CDR1 MGHRA and CDR2 YSYEKL come from the germline V gene. CDR3 amino acids: CASSQPGQRGYGYTF. CDR3 DNA sequence: TGCGCCAGCAGCCAACCGGGACAGCGAGGCTATGGCTACACCTTC.

The chain joins TRBV25-1 to TRBJ1-1, with 7 bases lining up with TRBD1. CDR1 and CDR2 from the germline V gene are MGHDK and SYGVNS. This CDR3 has 13 residues. V shed 4 bases, J shed 6 bases, and the junction held 5 bases outside the gene matches. The CDR3 DNA reads as TGTGCCAGCAGTGTACCCGGACAGGCTGAAGCTTTCTTT. Translation gives CASSVPGQAEAFF.

This clonotype occurred once. This rearrangement joins TRBV29-1 to TRBJ1-1; D unclear. V shed 3 bases and J shed 4 bases, with 9 bases lying between them. This CDR3 has 12 residues. Germline V gene sequence: CDR1 SQVTM, CDR2 ANQGSEA. The CDR3 DNA reads as TGCAGCGTTGATTTGAGTGTCACTGAAGCTTTCTTT. Amino acid sequence: CSVDLSVTEAFF.

This clonotype has only one observation. This chain connects TRBV29-1 to TRBJ1-5, with 7 bases matching TRBD1. Germline CDR1 SQVTM, CDR2 ANQGSEA. The CDR3 length is 14 residues. The J segment lost 1 base and the V segment lost 4 bases, leaving 4 bases of the junction unmatched. CDR3 sequence (DNA): TGCAGCGTTGGTGGGACAGCGAGCAATCAGCCCCAGCATTTT. This translates into CSVGGTASNQPQHF.

This clonotype was observed a few times. This chain links TRBV29-1 with TRBJ2-3; D perhaps matches TRBD1 (5 bases). This CDR3 contains 13 residues. Deletions cut 6 bases from V and 9 bases from J, with 19 bases between. The germline V gene encodes CDR1 SQVTM and CDR2 ANQGSEA. The CDR3 DNA reads as TGCAGCGTCCAAAGTGGGGCAGGCCAAACGCAGTATTTT. It encodes CSVQSGAGQTQYF.

CDR3 sequence reads: CASSSWDRGYEQYF. CDR3 DNA: TGTGCCAGCAGTTCCTGGGACAGGGGCTACGAGCAGTACTTC. The genes are TRBV27 and TRBJ2-7; 10 positions agree with TRBD1. The trim removed 4 bases at V and 3 bases at J, leaving 3 bases unmatched. Germline V CDR1 and CDR2: MNHEY, SMNVEV (reference sequence). This CDR3 comprises 14 residues.

A remark on this clonotype: Given the absence of the conserved phenylalanine or tryptophan at the CDR3 end, a read error is likely. The chain employs TRBV29-1 and TRBJ1-2, with 10 bases that match TRBD1. V lost 3 bases, J lost 4 bases, and 8 bases stayed unmatched. The CDR3 covers 15 residues. Germline CDR1 and CDR2: SQVTM and ANQGSEA. CDR3 coding DNA: TGCAGCGTTGATGCGCTCCGGGACAGGGGCTATGGCTACACCCTC. It is translated as CSVDALRDRGYGYTL.

This chain joins TRBV29-1 and TRBJ1-1, with 7 bases identical to TRBD1. Germline values: CDR1 SQVTM, CDR2 ANQGSEA. The length of the CDR3 is 16 residues. V trimming: 4 bases; J trimming: 10 bases; junction bases outside the gene matches: 21. The CDR3 sequence is CSVVGYIDRALIGAFF. The CDR3 coding sequence is TGCAGCGTTGTCGGGTATATCGACAGGGCGCTAATTGGAGCTTTCTTT. The full variable domain, rest sourced from reference TRBV29-1 and TRBJ1-1, is SAVISQKPSRDICQRGTSLTIQCQVDSQVTMMFWYRQQPGQSLTLIATANQGSEATYESGFVIDKFPISRPNLTFSTLTVSNMSPEDSSIYLCSVVGYIDRALIGAFFGQGTRLTVV.

This clonotype has a single count. The chain joins TRBV5-1 to TRBJ2-7, with a possible D match to TRBD1 (5 bases). Looked up from germline, CDR1 is SGHRS and CDR2 is YFSETQ. With 3 bases removed from V and 0 bases from J, the gap between germline ends came to 10 bases. The CDR3 contains 14 residues. The CDR3 here is CASSSRDFSYEQYF. The CDR3 DNA is TGCGCCAGCAGCTCCAGGGATTTCTCCTACGAGCAGTACTTC.

The V call is TRBV29-1, the J call TRBJ2-3, with TRBD2 identical over 7 bases. The CDR3 has 14 residues. The J segment lost 2 bases and the V segment lost 8 bases, leaving 10 bases of the junction unmatched. CDR1 and CDR2 (germline): SQVTM, ANQGSEA. The CDR3 DNA follows: TGCAGCTCCCCAGAGAGCGGGGCCACAGATACGCAGTATTTT. Translated, it gives CSSPESGATDTQYF.

The chain joins TRBV12-3 or TRBV12-4 to TRBJ2-7; a weak D match, TRBD2 (6 bases). The V end lost 4 bases, the J end lost 4 bases, and 20 bases lay between the germline ends. The CDR3 is 16 amino acids. Here the CDR3 DNA reads TGTGCCAGCAGTTCGCGACCCCGGGGGACTCAGTACGAGCAGTACTTC. It is translated as CASSSRPRGTQYEQYF.

V gene TRBV29-1 combines with J gene TRBJ2-7; possible D gene TRBD1, 5 bases. Germline CDR1 is SQVTM and CDR2 is ANQGSEA. The CDR3 totals 14 residues. V lost 0 bases, J lost 3 bases, and 12 bases lay in between. The CDR3 loop is CSVEDSQGVYEQYF. The CDR3 DNA reads as TGCAGCGTTGAAGATTCCCAGGGCGTCTACGAGCAGTACTTC.

This chain joins TRBV20-1 and TRBJ2-3; D is tentatively TRBD1 or TRBD2 (5 bases each). CDR1 is DFQATT and CDR2 is SNEGSKA in the germline V gene (reference sequence). The V gene lost 3 bases and the J gene lost 1 base, with 8 bases spanning the gap. This CDR3 region has 13 residues. DNA for the CDR3: TGCAGTGCTAGGGGGACGGGCACAGATACGCAGTATTTT. This sequence encodes CSARGTGTDTQYF.